The 16 T cell receptor beta chains below come from one sample, sequenced in a study of blood T cell repertoires in COVID-19. Only in-frame clones appear in the TCRdb table, and some are missing; sequencing was by immunoSEQ multiplex PCR. In the table there are 150,000 to 200,000 clones, roughly 79% of which are singletons. The sequenced sample consisted of peripheral blood. All receptors derive from a woman aged 65 to 85 with acute or convalescent COVID-19.

The V and J genes are TRBV7-9 and TRBJ2-7, with 12 bases aligning to TRBD2. Germline trimming cut 5 bases from V and 1 base from J; bases unmatched to any gene: 6. This CDR3 comprises 16 residues. Germline V gene lookup returns CDR1 SEHNR and CDR2 FQNEAQ (reference sequence). As DNA, the CDR3 is TGTGCCAGCAGCCCAGACGGACTAGCGGGGTCCTACGAGCAGTACTTC. Its protein product is CASSPDGLAGSYEQYF.

This clone was counted a few times. V gene TRBV5-4 combines with J gene TRBJ1-2, with D possibly matching TRBD1 (5 bases). This CDR3 has 14 residues. The V end was cut by 3 bases, the J end by 4 bases, with 13 bases between. CDR1 is SGHNT, CDR2 YYREEE, per germline (reference sequence). The CDR3 DNA is TGTGCCAGCAGCTGGGACGGGAGAAGCTATGGCTACACCTTC. This gives the protein CASSWDGRSYGYTF.

The chain uses TRBV2 and TRBJ1-4, with D possibly matching TRBD1 (6 bases). The V gene's germline CDR1 is SNHLY and CDR2 FYNNEI. V was clipped by 2 bases and J by 4 bases, with 11 bases between them. CDR3 length: 15 residues. The CDR3 region has the DNA TGTGCCAGCAGTGAAATCGGGGGGCATAATGAAAAACTGTTTTTT. Amino acid sequence: CASSEIGGHNEKLFF. The whole variable domain, remainder taken from reference TRBV2 and TRBJ1-4, is EPEVTQTPSHQVTQMGQEVILRCVPISNHLYFYWYRQILGQKVEFLVSFYNNEISEKSEIFDDQFSVERPDGSNFTLKIRSTKLEDSAMYFCASSEIGGHNEKLFFGSGTQLSVL.

The rearrangement joins TRBV6-6 to TRBJ1-1; weak D call: TRBD1 (6 bases). The CDR3 is made up of 13 amino acids. Germline V gene data show CDR1 as MNHNY and CDR2 as SVGAGI (reference sequence). V lost 2 bases, J lost 7 bases, and 11 bases lay in between. CDR3 DNA sequence: TGTGCCAGCAGTTACGGGGGCGGATATGAAGCTTTCTTT. Translating it yields CASSYGGGYEAFF.

CDR3 loop: CASSLDRTTNEKLFF. The DNA of the CDR3 is TGTGCCAGCAGTTTAGACAGAACAACTAATGAAAAACTGTTTTTT. The chain combines TRBV2 with TRBJ1-4; D perhaps matches TRBD1 (5 bases). The germline gives CDR1 SNHLY, CDR2 FYNNEI. Trimming removed 5 bases from V and 0 bases from J, with 10 bases in between. There are 15 residues in the CDR3.

This clone has only one observation. The chain combines TRBV5-1 with TRBJ2-1, with 13 positions matching TRBD2. The J segment lost 8 bases and the V segment lost 2 bases, leaving 1 base of the junction unmatched. The V gene's germline CDR1 is SGHRS and CDR2 YFSETQ. This CDR3 region has 14 residues. The CDR3 nucleotides are TGCGCCAGCAGCTTTACTAGCGGGAGGGATGAGCAGTTCTTC. Protein product: CASSFTSGRDEQFF.

The V gene is TRBV11-3, the J gene TRBJ2-1; 8 bases align to TRBD2. This CDR3 region has 14 residues. The trim removed 1 base at V and 6 bases at J, leaving 2 bases unmatched. Per the germline V gene, CDR1 is SGHNT and CDR2 is YENEEA. The CDR3 reads CASSLGLASNEQFF. DNA of the CDR3: TGTGCCAGCAGCTTAGGACTAGCGAGCAATGAGCAGTTCTTC.

This clone came up once. J is TRBJ1-6 and V is TRBV6-6; D unresolved. The V gene's germline CDR1 is MNHNY and CDR2 SVGAGI (reference sequence). The V gene lost 6 bases and the J gene lost 12 bases, with 24 bases spanning the gap. The CDR3 contains 16 residues. The CDR3 sequence is CASSGASGGSDGPLHF. DNA for the CDR3: TGTGCCAGCAGCGGAGCTTCCGGAGGGTCAGATGGACCCCTCCACTTT.

This chain links TRBV24-1 with TRBJ2-1, with 8 nucleotides matching TRBD2. Germline CDR1 reads KGHDR; CDR2 reads SFDVKD. The V segment lost 3 bases and the J segment 0 bases; nucleotides outside the gene matches: 12. There are 19 residues in the CDR3. The CDR3 sequence is CATSDPLAGDHSSYNEQFF. CDR3 nucleotide sequence: TGTGCCACCAGTGATCCCCTAGCGGGCGACCATAGCTCCTACAATGAGCAGTTCTTC.

This chain links TRBV6-2 or TRBV6-3 with TRBJ1-2; TRBD1 matches at 8 bases. This CDR3 comprises 16 residues. Per germline, CDR1 MNHEY and CDR2 SVGEGT. J was trimmed by 5 bases and V by 5 bases; bases with no gene match: 13. CDR3 nucleotide sequence: TGTGCCAGCAGTCGACATCAGGGGGCGCGGGTTTATGGCTACACCTTC. Amino acid sequence: CASSRHQGARVYGYTF.

V gene TRBV5-1 combines with J gene TRBJ2-1; 14 bases are a match to TRBD2. The CDR3 runs to 15 residues. Germline V gene data show CDR1 as SGHRS and CDR2 as YFSETQ. V lost 0 bases and J lost 15; bases outside the gene matches: 8. The CDR3 DNA follows: TGCGCCAGCAGCTTGGCCGGGGGACTAGCGGGAGTGGCGTTCTTC. Its translation: CASSLAGGLAGVAFF.

This sequence joins TRBV11-3 and TRBJ2-1, with TRBD2 matching 9 bases. V dropped 5 bases and J dropped 10; count of bases not matched to a gene: 9. The CDR3 spans 14 residues. Germline values: CDR1 SGHNT, CDR2 YENEEA. CDR3 loop: CASSPIAGDGEQFF. The CDR3 DNA reads as TGTGCCAGCAGCCCAATAGCGGGAGACGGCGAGCAGTTCTTC.

The chain links TRBV18 to TRBJ2-1; 12 bases are shared with TRBD1. In germline, CDR1 is KGHSH, CDR2 LQKENI. V lost 4 bases, J lost 9 bases, and 7 bases stayed unmatched. This CDR3 is 15 amino acids long. CDR3 in amino acids: CASSLRDRGLVEQFF. CDR3 in DNA: TGTGCCAGCTCACTCCGGGACAGGGGGCTGGTTGAGCAGTTCTTC. Variable domain in full (rest from reference TRBV18 and TRBJ2-1): NAGVMQNPRHLVRRRGQEARLRCSPMKGHSHVYWYRQLPEEGLKFMVYLQKENIIDESGMPKERFSAEFPKEGPSILRIQQVVRGDSAAYFCASSLRDRGLVEQFFGPGTRLTVL.

CDR3 amino acids: CSVARDRVDTGELFF. The CDR3 DNA reads as TGCAGCGTAGCCCGGGACAGGGTGGACACCGGGGAGCTGTTTTTT. The chain has TRBV29-1 and TRBJ2-2; TRBD1 matches 9 bases. This CDR3 has 15 amino acids. Losses at the gene ends were 6 bases for V and 3 bases for J; bases not matched to a gene: 8. Per germline, CDR1 SQVTM and CDR2 ANQGSEA.

The rearrangement links TRBV2 to TRBJ1-4; D unresolved. CDR1 and CDR2 (germline): SNHLY, FYNNEI. Trimming took off 2 bases at V and 2 bases at J, with 9 bases between the two ends. This CDR3 region has 15 residues. DNA of the CDR3: TGTGCCAGCAGTGAATTCCACAGTACTAATGAAAAACTGTTTTTT. This encodes CASSEFHSTNEKLFF.

This chain connects TRBV10-1 to TRBJ2-3, with 13 bases that match TRBD2. The CDR3 runs 16 residues. Trimming removed 5 bases from V and 4 bases from J; junction bases left unmatched: 6. Germline V gives CDR1 WNHNN, CDR2 SYGVQD (reference sequence). As DNA, the CDR3 is TGCGCCAGCAGTTTCGGGACTAGCGGGATTCCAGATACGCAGTATTTT. Encoded protein: CASSFGTSGIPDTQYF.